This entry lists 5 T cell receptor beta chains sequenced from one sample in a study of identical twins. TCRdb called the 5' RACE reads again in MiXCR, with one record for every CDR3 protein. Here the sample spans approximately 1.8 million distinct CDR3 sequences, about 30% being singletons. The sample comprised cord blood. The receptors come from a newborn girl in good health.

The chain links TRBV7-9 to TRBJ1-4; 7 bases are shared with TRBD1. Looked up from germline, CDR1 is SEHNR and CDR2 is FQNEAQ (reference sequence). There are 18 residues in the CDR3. The V and J ends lost 1 base and 6 bases, in that order; junction bases with no gene match: 14. The CDR3: CASSLGRDSPRGDEKLFF. The CDR3 coding sequence is TGTGCCAGCAGCTTAGGTCGGGACAGTCCTAGAGGGGATGAAAAACTGTTTTTT.

This clonotype has more than one count but fewer than ten. This chain joins TRBV28 and TRBJ1-6; D ambiguous. Germline assignment: CDR1 MDHEN and CDR2 SYDVKM. Trimming took off 3 bases at V and 13 bases at J, with 7 bases between the two ends. CDR3 length equals 11 residues. The CDR3 spells CASSFEKPLHF. CDR3 coding DNA: TGTGCCAGCAGTTTTGAGAAGCCCCTCCACTTT.

This clonotype was counted a few times. The chain is built from TRBV5-6 and TRBJ1-2; D uncertain. The CDR3 extends over 16 amino acids. Trimming stripped 4 bases from V and 5 bases from J, with 21 bases between. Germline CDR1 is SGHDT and CDR2 is YYEEEE. The CDR3 sequence: CASSKPPKPLNYGYTF. The CDR3 nucleotides read TGTGCCAGCAGCAAGCCTCCGAAGCCCTTGAATTATGGCTACACCTTC.

This clonotype was seen more than once but under ten times. V gene TRBV12-3 or TRBV12-4 combines with J gene TRBJ2-5, with D tentatively TRBD1 (5 bases). The better agreement between TRBJ2-7 and the DNA end casts doubt on the J call. The CDR3 has 13 amino acids. The CDR3 DNA reads as TGTGCCAGCAGTTTGGGGCAGCCAGGCGAGCAGTACTTC. As protein: CASSLGQPGEQYF.

V gene TRBV27 combines with J gene TRBJ1-4; 9 bases match TRBD1. CDR1 is MNHEY, CDR2 SMNVEV, per germline (reference sequence). J lost 7 bases, V lost 2 bases, and 5 bases had no gene match. This CDR3 comprises 15 residues. The CDR3 spells CASSLAGTGFEKLFF. CDR3 nucleotides: TGTGCCAGCAGTTTAGCCGGGACAGGGTTTGAAAAACTGTTTTTT.